The present entry profiles one T cell receptor beta chain with its context. This CDR3 has 15 residues. Trimming removed 4 bases from V and 0 bases from J; junction bases left unmatched: 3. Germline V CDR1 and CDR2: SGHVS, FNYEAQ. This record comes from a study of blood T cell repertoires in COVID-19. Whole-study context: Acute and convalescent COVID-19 samples came from the United States, Italy and Spain. The analysed material was cDNA or gDNA that came from T cells, B-cell-depleted T cells, or PBMCs.

Study processing details: Estimation of nucleated cell counts relied on the amplification of reference gene primers. Method: immunoSEQ multiplex PCR; TCRdb's copy keeps in-frame clones and lacks some. V and J calls and clone size follow that table, whereas D and trimming were derived from the DNA. The data contain around 130,000 clones, more than 70% of them singletons. The specimen was peripheral blood. The receptor was isolated from a human donor in a cohort sampled during active COVID-19. The gene calls are TRBV7-6 and TRBJ2-7, with 10 positions matching TRBD1. CDR3 in DNA: TGTGCCAGCAGCTCGGGGACAGGGGACTCCTACGAGCAGTACTTC. Translating gives CASSSGTGDSYEQYF.